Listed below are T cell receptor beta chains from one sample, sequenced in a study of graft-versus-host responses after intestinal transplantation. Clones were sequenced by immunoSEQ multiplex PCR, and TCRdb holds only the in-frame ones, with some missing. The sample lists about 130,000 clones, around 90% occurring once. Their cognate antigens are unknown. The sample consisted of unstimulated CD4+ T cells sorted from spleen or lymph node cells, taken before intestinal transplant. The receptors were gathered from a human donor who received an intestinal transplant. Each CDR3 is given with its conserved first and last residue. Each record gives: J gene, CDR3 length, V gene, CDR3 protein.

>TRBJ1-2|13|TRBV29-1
CSVEGPGNYGYTF
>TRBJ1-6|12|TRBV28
CASWAVNSPLHF
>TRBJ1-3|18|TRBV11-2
CASSLDFLGAGSGNTIYF
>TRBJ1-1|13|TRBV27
CASRATGGAEAFF
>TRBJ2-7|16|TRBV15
CATSLDGGLGGGEQYF
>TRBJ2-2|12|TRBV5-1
CASSLSSGELFF
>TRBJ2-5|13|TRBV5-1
CASSLGTGETQYF
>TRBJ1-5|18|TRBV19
CASSRRAHPVDSNQPQHF
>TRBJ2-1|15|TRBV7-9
CASSSRDRRYNEQFF
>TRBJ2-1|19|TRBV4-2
CASSQDRPSGRSSYNEQFF
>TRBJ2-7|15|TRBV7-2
CASSLGLAGTYEQYF
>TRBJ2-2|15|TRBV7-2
CASSSPAGDTGELFF
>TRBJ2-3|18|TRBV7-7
CASSFPGLGREFPDTQYF
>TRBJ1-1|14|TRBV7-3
CASSLSGGSTEAFF
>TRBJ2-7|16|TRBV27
CASSPGPGTGSYEQYF
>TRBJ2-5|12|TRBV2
CASMETVGTQYF
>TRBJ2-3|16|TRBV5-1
CASSLGLAIGTDTQYF
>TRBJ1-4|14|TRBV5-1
CASSVGTGNEKLFF
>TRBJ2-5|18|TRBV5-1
CASSLNSDAITKVETQYF
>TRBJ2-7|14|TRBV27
CASSLVPSGDEQYF
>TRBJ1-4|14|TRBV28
CASSLTATNEKLFF
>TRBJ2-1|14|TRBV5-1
CASSILAGGNEQFF
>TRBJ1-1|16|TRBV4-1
CASSQEKVQGNTEAFF
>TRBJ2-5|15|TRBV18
CASSPNQEMSGAQYF
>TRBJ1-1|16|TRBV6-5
CASSYRGTGRNTEAFF
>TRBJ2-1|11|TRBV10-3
CAISDLDEQFF
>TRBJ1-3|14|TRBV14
CASSPTFSGNTIYF
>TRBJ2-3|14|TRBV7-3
CASSLMGNTDTQYF
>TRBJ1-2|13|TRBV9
CASSVEGALGYTF
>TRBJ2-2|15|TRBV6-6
CASSYPGGPTGELFF
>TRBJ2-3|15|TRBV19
CASRDSPTSTDTQYF
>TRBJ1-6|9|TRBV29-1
CSVFSTLHF
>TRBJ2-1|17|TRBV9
CASSARSPAPFYNEQFF
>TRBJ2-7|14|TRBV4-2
CASSRDRVGYEQYF
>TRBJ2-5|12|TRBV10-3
CAIRGGTYEQYF
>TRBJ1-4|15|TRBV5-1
CASRYRGGTFEKLFF
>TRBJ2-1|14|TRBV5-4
CASSTGSGNNEQFF
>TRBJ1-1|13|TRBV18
CASSPASGTEAFF
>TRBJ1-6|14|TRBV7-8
CASSRQPGDSPLHF
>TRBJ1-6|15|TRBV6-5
CASSFSDSYNSPLHF
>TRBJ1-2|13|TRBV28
CASSKTGMRGYTF
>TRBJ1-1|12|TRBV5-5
CASSSPSGEAFF
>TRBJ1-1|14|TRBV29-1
CSVSKGPVNTEAFF
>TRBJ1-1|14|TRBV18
CASSPGTANTEAFF
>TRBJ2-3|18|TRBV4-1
CASSQVVLAGGVTYTQYF
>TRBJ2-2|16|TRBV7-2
CASSLSVGWNTGELFF
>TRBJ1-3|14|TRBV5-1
CASSPRDSGNTIYF
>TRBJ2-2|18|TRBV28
CASSRRTAGGPLVGELFF
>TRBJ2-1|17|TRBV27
CASRAPPPGGSYNEQFF
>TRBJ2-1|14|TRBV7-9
CASSFRGTQSEQFF
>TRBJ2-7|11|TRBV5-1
CASSGPYEQYF
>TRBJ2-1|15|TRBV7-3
CASSLERGTPNEQFF
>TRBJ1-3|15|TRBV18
CASSAPDLGENTIYF
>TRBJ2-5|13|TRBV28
CASSLTGTETQYF
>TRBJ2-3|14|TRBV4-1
CASSPAGGPDTQYF
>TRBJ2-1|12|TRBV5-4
CASFGQFNEQFF